The T cell receptor beta chain described here comes from a study of glioma-infiltrating T cells. Study-level results: Tissue and blood shared very few CDR3 sequences. Non-neoplastic patients had below-expected tissue-blood divergence, while all gliomas exceeded expectation.

Amplification of TCR alpha and beta CDR3 regions from RNA used iRepertoire nested multiplex PCR. One-step reverse transcription and amplification started from about 100-400 ng of tissue mRNA or PBMC total RNA. MiXCR, run by TCRdb on the multiplex PCR reads, gives a single entry per CDR3 protein. The table records 150,000 to 200,000 distinct CDR3 sequences, about 32% of them present only once. V lost 1 base to trimming and J lost 6 bases; unmatched junction nucleotides: 3. Germline lookup yields CDR1 LNHDA and CDR2 SQIVND (reference sequence). The CDR3 contains 14 residues. This clonotype was counted a few times. Its antigen is not known.

The sequence came from a human donor with low-grade glioma or glioblastoma, undergoing nonglioma brain surgery, or in good health (not recorded which). The sample consisted of glioma tissue, nonneoplastic brain tissue, or PBMCs (not recorded which). V is TRBV19 and J is TRBJ2-1, with TRBD2 matching over 7 bases. CDR3 bases: TGTGCCAGTAGTATAGGAGGGAGGGGCAATGAGCAGTTCTTC. This gives the protein CASSIGGRGNEQFF.